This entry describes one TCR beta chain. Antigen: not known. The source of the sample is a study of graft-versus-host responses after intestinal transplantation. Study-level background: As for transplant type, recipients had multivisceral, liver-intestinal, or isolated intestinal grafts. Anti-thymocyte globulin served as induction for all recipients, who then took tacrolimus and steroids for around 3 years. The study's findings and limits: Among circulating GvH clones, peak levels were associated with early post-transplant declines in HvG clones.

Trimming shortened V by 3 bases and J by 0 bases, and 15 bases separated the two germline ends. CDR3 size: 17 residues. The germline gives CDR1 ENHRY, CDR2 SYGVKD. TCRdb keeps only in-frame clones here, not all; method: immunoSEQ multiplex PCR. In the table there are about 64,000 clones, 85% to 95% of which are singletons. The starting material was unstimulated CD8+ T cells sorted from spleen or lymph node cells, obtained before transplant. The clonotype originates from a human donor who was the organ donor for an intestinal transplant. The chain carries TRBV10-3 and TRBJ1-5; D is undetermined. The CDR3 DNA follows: TGTGCCATCAGTGACAACGCCGCCTGGCCTAGCAATCAGCCCCAGCATTTT. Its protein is CAISDNAAWPSNQPQHF.